This is a list of T cell receptor beta chains from one sample in a study of cytomegalovirus exposure and HLA in healthy donors. The data were produced by immunoSEQ multiplex PCR, yet TCRdb's version contains in-frame clones alone and is incomplete. Of about 160,000 clones in the sample, less than 90% were seen once. The sequencing sample was made of PBMCs. Receptors originate from a woman younger than 45 in good health and CMV-seronegative. The CDR3 runs from the conserved cysteine through the conserved F or W. A D gene is named only where the DNA matches it firmly. Size tells how often a clone was seen (once, few, many) or the class of an expanded clone, and some rows leave it out.

CDR3 protein	CDR3 DNA	CDR3 length	D gene	clone size	J gene	V gene
CASRRTESNQPQHF	TGTGCCAGCAGACGGACAGAGAGCAATCAGCCCCAGCATTTT	14	-	-	TRBJ1-5	TRBV28
CASSPLGVNEAFF	TGTGCCAGCTCACCATTAGGGGTAAATGAAGCTTTCTTT	13	-	-	TRBJ1-1	TRBV18
CASSQLTGVNTEAFF	TGCGCCAGCAGCCAACTAACAGGGGTGAACACTGAAGCTTTCTTT	15	TRBD1	-	TRBJ1-1	TRBV4-3
CASSPSGPGEAFF	TGTGCCAGCAGCCCCTCAGGACCGGGAGAAGCTTTCTTT	13	-	-	TRBJ1-1	TRBV5-4
CASSLQGRGGDTQYF	TGTGCCAGCAGCTTACAGGGGCGGGGTGGAGATACGCAGTATTTT	15	-	-	TRBJ2-3	TRBV7-8
CASSFMLDGELFF	TGTGCCAGCAGCTTTATGCTAGACGGGGAGCTGTTTTTT	13	-	-	TRBJ2-2	TRBV11-3
CASSPSWGGSNSPLHF	TGTGCCAGCAGCCCCTCTTGGGGCGGTAGTAATTCACCCCTCCACTTT	16	-	-	TRBJ1-6	TRBV13
CASLAGGDYEQYF	TGTGCCAGCTTAGCGGGAGGGGATTACGAGCAGTACTTC	13	TRBD2	few	TRBJ2-7	TRBV6-6
CASSIGQGPTYEQYF	TGTGCCAGTAGTATAGGACAGGGGCCAACCTACGAGCAGTACTTC	15	TRBD1	-	TRBJ2-7	TRBV19
CASPQGGTDTQYF	TGTGCCAGCCCACAGGGAGGCACAGATACGCAGTATTTT	13	-	-	TRBJ2-3	TRBV7-3
CASSDLAMGNTIYF	TGTGCCAGCAGTGATTTGGCTATGGGGAACACCATATATTTT	14	-	once	TRBJ1-3	TRBV6-1
CASSVASTDTQYF	TGTGCCAGCAGCGTAGCCTCCACAGATACGCAGTATTTT	13	-	-	TRBJ2-3	TRBV9
CASSQEAAAEAFF	TGCGCCAGCAGCCAAGAGGCCGCGGCTGAAGCTTTCTTT	13	-	-	TRBJ1-1	TRBV4-3
CASSLSGTGAYGYTF	TGTGCCAGCAGCTTATCCGGGACAGGGGCCTACGGCTACACCTTC	15	TRBD1	once	TRBJ1-2	TRBV7-2
CASSNRDRGYTEAFF	TGTGCCAGCAGTAACCGGGACAGGGGATACACTGAAGCTTTCTTT	15	TRBD1	-	TRBJ1-1	TRBV27
CASSTGANYGYTF	TGTGCCAGTAGTACGGGGGCAAACTATGGCTACACCTTC	13	-	-	TRBJ1-2	TRBV19
CASSLVSHSGYEQYF	TGTGCCAGCAGCTTAGTCAGTCACAGCGGGTACGAGCAGTACTTC	15	-	-	TRBJ2-7	TRBV7-2
CSVPRAGNHYGYTF	TGCAGCGTCCCCCGGGCGGGGAACCACTATGGCTACACCTTC	14	-	-	TRBJ1-2	TRBV29-1
CASSSNRVNTEAFF	TGTGCCAGCAGCTCCAACCGGGTGAACACTGAAGCTTTCTTT	14	-	-	TRBJ1-1	TRBV9
CASSFVNTNTGELFF	TGTGCCAGCAGCTTCGTAAACACGAACACCGGGGAGCTGTTTTTT	15	-	-	TRBJ2-2	TRBV5-4
CASSSPSQGSYEQYF	TGTGCCAGCAGTTCCCCTTCGCAGGGCTCCTACGAGCAGTACTTC	15	-	-	TRBJ2-7	TRBV27
CASSLMGLDYGYTF	TGTGCCAGCAGTTTAATGGGTTTGGACTATGGCTACACCTTC	14	-	-	TRBJ1-2	TRBV28
CASSSAGGLQETQYF	TGTGCCAGCAGCTCGGCCGGAGGGTTGCAAGAGACCCAGTACTTC	15	-	-	TRBJ2-5	TRBV7-2
CASSARATGYGANVLTF	TGTGCCAGCAGCGCCCGAGCTACAGGGTACGGGGCCAACGTCCTGACTTTC	17	-	-	TRBJ2-6	TRBV9
CASAGGGMNTEAFF	TGTGCTAGTGCTGGGGGCGGGATGAACACTGAAGCTTTCTTT	14	-	-	TRBJ1-1	TRBV12-5
CATSRGESSYNEQFF	TGTGCCACCAGCAGAGGGGAAAGCTCCTACAATGAGCAGTTCTTC	15	-	-	TRBJ2-1	TRBV15
CASSQAPGGSVGADTQYF	TGCGCCAGCAGCCAAGCTCCGGGAGGTAGTGTAGGTGCAGATACGCAGTATTTT	18	TRBD2	-	TRBJ2-3	TRBV4-3
CASSLALGLGYTF	TGTGCCAGCAGCCTGGCCTTGGGTTTGGGCTACACCTTC	13	-	-	TRBJ1-2	TRBV7-9
CASRSGLADNEQFF	TGTGCCAGCAGATCAGGACTAGCGGACAATGAGCAGTTCTTC	14	TRBD2	few	TRBJ2-1	TRBV11-2
CASSLGGARDTQYF	TGTGCCAGCAGCTTAGGTGGGGCCCGTGATACGCAGTATTTT	14	-	-	TRBJ2-3	TRBV11-3
CASSRGTNYGYTF	TGTGCCAGCAGCAGGGGCACTAACTATGGCTACACCTTC	13	-	few	TRBJ1-2	TRBV6-4
CASSYGTAGNTIYF	TGTGCCAGCAGCTACGGGACGGCTGGAAACACCATATATTTT	14	-	-	TRBJ1-3	TRBV5-6
CASSLEGGGKRETQYF	TGTGCCAGCAGCTTGGAGGGCGGGGGGAAGCGAGAGACCCAGTACTTC	16	TRBD2	few	TRBJ2-5	TRBV5-5
CATSRDPLYEQYF	TGTGCCACCAGCAGAGATCCCCTCTACGAGCAGTACTTC	13	-	-	TRBJ2-7	TRBV15
CASSLLPTGYFSTDTQYF	TGTGCCAGCAGTTTACTCCCGACAGGGTACTTCAGCACAGATACGCAGTATTTT	18	TRBD1	-	TRBJ2-3	TRBV28